This T cell receptor (beta chain) was observed in a study of cytomegalovirus exposure and HLA in healthy donors. Regarding the study as a whole: Researchers counted about 150 TCR beta chains as cytomegalovirus-associated.

Trimming pared 2 bases from V and 11 bases from J, leaving 13 bases between. This CDR3 is built from 12 residues. The germline gives CDR1 SGHRS, CDR2 YFSETQ. Both 60 Vbeta primers and 13 Jbeta primers went into the PCR. Sequencing was performed with immunoSEQ multiplex PCR; in TCRdb, only in-frame clones are kept and a portion is missing. The table has around 82,000 clones, about four fifths seen once; the top ten hold 4.5% to 7%. Details on this clone: The antigen is unknown.

The receptor's source is a male donor in good health and CMV-seropositive. This sequence joins TRBV5-1 and TRBJ1-1; no clear D gene. The sequenced sample consisted of PBMCs. This chain's CDR3 is CASSFDTCPAFF. The CDR3 DNA reads as TGCGCCAGCAGCTTTGACACTTGCCCTGCTTTCTTT.